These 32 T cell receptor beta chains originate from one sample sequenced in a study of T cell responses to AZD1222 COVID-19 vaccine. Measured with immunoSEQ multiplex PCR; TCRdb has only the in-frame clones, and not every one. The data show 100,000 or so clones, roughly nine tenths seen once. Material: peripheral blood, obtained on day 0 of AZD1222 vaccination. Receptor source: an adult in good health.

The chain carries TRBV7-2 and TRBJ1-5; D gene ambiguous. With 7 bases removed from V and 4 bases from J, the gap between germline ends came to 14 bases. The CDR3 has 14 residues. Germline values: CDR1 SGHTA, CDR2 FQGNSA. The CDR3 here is CASMQGSGNQPQHF. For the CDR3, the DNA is TGTGCCAGCATGCAAGGTTCCGGGAATCAGCCCCAGCATTTT.

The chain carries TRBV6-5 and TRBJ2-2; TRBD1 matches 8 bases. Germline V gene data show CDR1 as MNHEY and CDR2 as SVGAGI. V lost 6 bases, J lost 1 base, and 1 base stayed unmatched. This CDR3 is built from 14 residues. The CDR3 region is CASRGQVNTGELFF. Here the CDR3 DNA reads TGTGCCAGCAGGGGACAGGTGAACACCGGGGAGCTGTTTTTT.

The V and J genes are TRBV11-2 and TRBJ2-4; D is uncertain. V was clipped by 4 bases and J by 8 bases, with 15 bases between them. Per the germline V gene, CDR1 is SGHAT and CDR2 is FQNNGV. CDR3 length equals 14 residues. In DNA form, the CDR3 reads TGTGCCAGCAGCTCCGGCCAGCATCGAGACATTCAGTACTTC. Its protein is CASSSGQHRDIQYF.

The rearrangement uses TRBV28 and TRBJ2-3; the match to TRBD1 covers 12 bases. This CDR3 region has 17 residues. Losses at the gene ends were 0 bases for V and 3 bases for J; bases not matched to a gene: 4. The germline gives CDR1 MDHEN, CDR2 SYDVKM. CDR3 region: CASSLWGQGASTDTQYF. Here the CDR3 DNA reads TGTGCCAGCAGTTTATGGGGACAGGGGGCCTCTACAGATACGCAGTATTTT.

The CDR3: CASSTTGTPGGYTF. The CDR3 DNA is TGTGCCAGCAGCACGACAGGGACTCCAGGAGGCTACACCTTC. The chain joins TRBV6-5 to TRBJ1-2; 7 bases align to TRBD1. Per the germline V gene, CDR1 is MNHEY and CDR2 is SVGAGI. The V segment lost 6 bases and the J segment 8 bases; nucleotides outside the gene matches: 12. This CDR3 has 14 residues.

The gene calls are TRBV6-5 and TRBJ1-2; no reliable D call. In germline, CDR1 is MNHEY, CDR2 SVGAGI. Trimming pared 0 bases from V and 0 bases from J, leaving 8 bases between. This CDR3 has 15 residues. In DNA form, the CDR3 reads TGTGCCAGCAGTTACTCCCCGGCAGCTAACTATGGCTACACCTTC. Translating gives CASSYSPAANYGYTF.

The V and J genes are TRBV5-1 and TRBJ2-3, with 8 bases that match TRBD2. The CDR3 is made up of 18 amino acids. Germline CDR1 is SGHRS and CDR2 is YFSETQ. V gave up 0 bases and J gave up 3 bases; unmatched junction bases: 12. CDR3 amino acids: CASSLGLGGAGETDTQYF. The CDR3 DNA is TGCGCCAGCAGCTTGGGACTTGGAGGAGCGGGGGAAACAGATACGCAGTATTTT.

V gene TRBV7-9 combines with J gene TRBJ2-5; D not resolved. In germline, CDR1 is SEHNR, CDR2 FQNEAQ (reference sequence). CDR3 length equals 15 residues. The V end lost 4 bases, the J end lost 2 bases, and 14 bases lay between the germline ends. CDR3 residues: CASSSPWGSQETQYF. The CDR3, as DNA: TGTGCCAGCAGCTCCCCGTGGGGAAGTCAAGAGACCCAGTACTTC.

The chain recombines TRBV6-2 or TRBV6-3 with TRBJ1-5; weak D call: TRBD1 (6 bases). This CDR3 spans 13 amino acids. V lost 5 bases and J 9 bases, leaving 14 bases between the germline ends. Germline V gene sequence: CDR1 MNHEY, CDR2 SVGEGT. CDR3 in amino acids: CASSQNRDRPQHF. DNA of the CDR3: TGTGCCAGCAGTCAGAACAGGGACCGGCCCCAGCATTTT.

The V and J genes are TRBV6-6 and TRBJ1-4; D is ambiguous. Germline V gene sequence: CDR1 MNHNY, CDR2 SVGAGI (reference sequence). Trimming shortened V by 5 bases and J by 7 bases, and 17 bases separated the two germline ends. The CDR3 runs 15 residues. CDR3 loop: CASSGSGPWGEKLFF. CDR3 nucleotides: TGTGCCAGCAGTGGCTCCGGGCCATGGGGTGAAAAACTGTTTTTT.

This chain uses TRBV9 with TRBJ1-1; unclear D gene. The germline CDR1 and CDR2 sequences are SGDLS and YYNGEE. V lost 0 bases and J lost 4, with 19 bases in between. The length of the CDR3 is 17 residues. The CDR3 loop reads CASSVGGNGKGSTEAFF. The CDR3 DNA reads TGTGCCAGCAGCGTAGGGGGTAATGGGAAAGGGAGCACTGAAGCTTTCTTT.

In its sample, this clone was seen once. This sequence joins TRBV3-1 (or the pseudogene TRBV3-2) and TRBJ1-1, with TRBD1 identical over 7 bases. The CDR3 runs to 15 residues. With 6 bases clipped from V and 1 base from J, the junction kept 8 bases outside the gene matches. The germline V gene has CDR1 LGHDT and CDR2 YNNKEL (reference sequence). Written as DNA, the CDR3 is TGTGCCAGCAGACAGGGGAGGGGTGCGAACACTGAAGCTTTCTTT. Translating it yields CASRQGRGANTEAFF.

The CDR3: CASGSPPKTALYSYEQYF. The CDR3 DNA sequence: TGTGCTAGTGGTTCCCCTCCCAAGACAGCCCTTTACTCCTACGAGCAGTACTTC. The chain combines TRBV12-5 with TRBJ2-7; D is perhaps TRBD1 (5 bases). This CDR3 spans 18 amino acids. CDR1 is LGHNT and CDR2 is FRNRAP in the germline V gene. Trimming took 4 bases from V and 0 from J, leaving 22 bases between them.

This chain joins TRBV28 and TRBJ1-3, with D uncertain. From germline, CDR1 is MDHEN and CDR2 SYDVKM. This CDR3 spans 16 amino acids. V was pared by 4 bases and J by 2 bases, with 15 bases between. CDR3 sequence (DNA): TGTGCCAGCAGTTCCCCCAAGGTTGGGACTGGAAACACCATATATTTT. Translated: CASSSPKVGTGNTIYF.

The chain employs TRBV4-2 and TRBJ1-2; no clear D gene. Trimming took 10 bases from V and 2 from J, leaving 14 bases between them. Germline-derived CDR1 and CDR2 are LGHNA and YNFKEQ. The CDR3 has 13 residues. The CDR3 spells CATSARPNYGYTF. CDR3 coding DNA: TGTGCCACCAGTGCCCGACCGAACTATGGCTACACCTTC.

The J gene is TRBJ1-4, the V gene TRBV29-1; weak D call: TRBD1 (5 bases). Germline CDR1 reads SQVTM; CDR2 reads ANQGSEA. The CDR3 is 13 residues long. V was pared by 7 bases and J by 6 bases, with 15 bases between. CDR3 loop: CSAPDTGDEKLFF. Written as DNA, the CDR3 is TGCAGCGCCCCGGACACCGGGGATGAAAAACTGTTTTTT.

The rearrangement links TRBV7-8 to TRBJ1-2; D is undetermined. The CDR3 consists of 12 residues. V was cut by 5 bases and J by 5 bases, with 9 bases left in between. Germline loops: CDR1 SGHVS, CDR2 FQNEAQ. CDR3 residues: CASSPVLYGYTF. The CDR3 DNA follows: TGTGCCAGCAGCCCCGTCCTTTATGGCTACACCTTC.

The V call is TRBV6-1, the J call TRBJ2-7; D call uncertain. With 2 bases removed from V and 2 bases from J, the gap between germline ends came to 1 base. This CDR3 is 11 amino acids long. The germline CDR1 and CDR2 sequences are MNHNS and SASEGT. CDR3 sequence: CASSEPYEQYF. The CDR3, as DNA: TGTGCCAGCAGTGAACCCTACGAGCAGTACTTC.

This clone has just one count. CDR3 coding DNA: TGTGCCAGCAGCCCAAGGGACAGGGGAGGGTACGAGCAGTACTTC. It translates to CASSPRDRGGYEQYF. The rearrangement joins TRBV7-9 to TRBJ2-7, with TRBD1 identical over 10 bases. V lost 5 bases and J lost 4; bases outside the gene matches: 8. Germline loops: CDR1 SEHNR, CDR2 FQNEAQ (reference sequence). The CDR3 is 15 amino acids.

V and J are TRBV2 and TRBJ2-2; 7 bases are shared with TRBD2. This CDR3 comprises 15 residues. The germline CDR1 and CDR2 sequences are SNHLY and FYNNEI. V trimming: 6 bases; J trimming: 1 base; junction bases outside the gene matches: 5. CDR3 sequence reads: CASRGGTVNTGELFF. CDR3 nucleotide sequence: TGTGCCAGCAGGGGGGGGACGGTGAACACCGGGGAGCTGTTTTTT.

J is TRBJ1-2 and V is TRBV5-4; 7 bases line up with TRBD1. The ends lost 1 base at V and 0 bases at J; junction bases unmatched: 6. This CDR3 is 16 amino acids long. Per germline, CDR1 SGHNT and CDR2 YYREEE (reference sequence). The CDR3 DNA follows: TGTGCCAGCAGCTTGAAGGGGGCGCAAGCTAACTATGGCTACACCTTC. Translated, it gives CASSLKGAQANYGYTF.

CDR3 coding DNA: TGTGCCAGCAGTGATGGGGGAGCGACGGGCTACACCTTC. It translates to CASSDGGATGYTF. This chain connects TRBV6-1 to TRBJ1-2, with D possibly being TRBD1 (5 bases). The CDR3 consists of 13 residues. The germline CDR1 and CDR2 sequences are MNHNS and SASEGT. Trimming took 3 bases from V and 8 from J, leaving 13 bases between them.

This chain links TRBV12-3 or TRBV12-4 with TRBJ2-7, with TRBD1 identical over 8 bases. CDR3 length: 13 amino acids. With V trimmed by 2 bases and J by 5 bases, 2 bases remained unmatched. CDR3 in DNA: TGTGCCAGCAGTTTACAGGGGGCGCACGAGCAGTACTTC. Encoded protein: CASSLQGAHEQYF.

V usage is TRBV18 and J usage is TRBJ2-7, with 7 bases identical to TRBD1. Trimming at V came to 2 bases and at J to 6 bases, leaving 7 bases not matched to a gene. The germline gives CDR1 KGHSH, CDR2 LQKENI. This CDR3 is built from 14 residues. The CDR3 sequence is CASSPSRQGFEQYF. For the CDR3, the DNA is TGTGCCAGCTCACCAAGCCGACAGGGATTCGAGCAGTACTTC.

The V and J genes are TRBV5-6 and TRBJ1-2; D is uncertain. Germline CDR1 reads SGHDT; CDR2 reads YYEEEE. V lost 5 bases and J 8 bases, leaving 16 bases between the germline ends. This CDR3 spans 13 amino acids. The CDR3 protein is CASRLPLSRGYTF. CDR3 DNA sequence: TGTGCCAGCAGACTGCCTCTTTCCCGCGGCTACACCTTC. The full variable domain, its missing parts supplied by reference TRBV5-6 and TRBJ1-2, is DAGVTQSPTHLIKTRGQQVTLRCSPKSGHDTVSWYQQALGQGPQFIFQYYEEEERQRGNFPDRFSGHQFPNYSSELNVNALLLGDSALYLCASRLPLSRGYTFGSGTRLTVV.

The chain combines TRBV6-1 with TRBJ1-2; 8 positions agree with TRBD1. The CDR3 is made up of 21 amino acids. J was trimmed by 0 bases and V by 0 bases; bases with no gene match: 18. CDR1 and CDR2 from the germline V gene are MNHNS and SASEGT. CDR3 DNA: TGTGCCAGCAGTGAAGCGATCTCCGGCGGTACAGGGGGGGGAGCTAACTATGGCTACACCTTC. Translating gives CASSEAISGGTGGGANYGYTF.

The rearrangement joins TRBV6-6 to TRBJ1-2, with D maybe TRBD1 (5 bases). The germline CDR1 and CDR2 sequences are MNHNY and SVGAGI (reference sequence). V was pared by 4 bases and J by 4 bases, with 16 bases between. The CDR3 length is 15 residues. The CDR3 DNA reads TGTGCCAGCAGTTCGGGGGGGACCGGGGGCTATGGCTACACCTTC. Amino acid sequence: CASSSGGTGGYGYTF.

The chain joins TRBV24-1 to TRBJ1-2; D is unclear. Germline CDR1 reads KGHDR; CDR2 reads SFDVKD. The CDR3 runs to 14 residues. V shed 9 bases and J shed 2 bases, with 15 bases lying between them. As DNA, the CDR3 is TGTGCCACCTCGTTGACGGGGAGGAACTATGGCTACACCTTC. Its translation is CATSLTGRNYGYTF.

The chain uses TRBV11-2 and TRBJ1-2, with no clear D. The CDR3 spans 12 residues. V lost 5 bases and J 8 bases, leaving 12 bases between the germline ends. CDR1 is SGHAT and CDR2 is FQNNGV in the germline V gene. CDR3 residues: CASSAVVFGYTF. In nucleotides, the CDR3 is TGTGCCAGCAGCGCCGTGGTTTTCGGCTACACCTTC.

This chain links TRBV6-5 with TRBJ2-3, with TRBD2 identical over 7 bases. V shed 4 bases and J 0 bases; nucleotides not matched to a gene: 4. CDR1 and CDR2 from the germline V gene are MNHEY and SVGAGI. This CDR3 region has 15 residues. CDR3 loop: CASSFWGGSTDTQYF. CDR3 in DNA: TGTGCCAGCAGTTTCTGGGGGGGTAGCACAGATACGCAGTATTTT.

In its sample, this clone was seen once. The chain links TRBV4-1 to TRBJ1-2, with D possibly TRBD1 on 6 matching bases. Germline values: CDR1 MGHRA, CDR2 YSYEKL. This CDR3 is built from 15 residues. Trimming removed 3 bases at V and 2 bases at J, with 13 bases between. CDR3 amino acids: CASSHLQGGNYGYTF. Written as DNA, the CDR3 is TGCGCCAGCAGCCACCTTCAAGGGGGGAACTATGGCTACACCTTC.

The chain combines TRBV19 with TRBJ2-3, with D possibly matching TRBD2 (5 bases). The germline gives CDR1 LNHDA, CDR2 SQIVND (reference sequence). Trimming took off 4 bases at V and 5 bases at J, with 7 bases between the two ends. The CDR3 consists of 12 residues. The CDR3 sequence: CASSNGLDTQYF. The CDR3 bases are TGTGCCAGTAGTAATGGACTAGATACGCAGTATTTT.